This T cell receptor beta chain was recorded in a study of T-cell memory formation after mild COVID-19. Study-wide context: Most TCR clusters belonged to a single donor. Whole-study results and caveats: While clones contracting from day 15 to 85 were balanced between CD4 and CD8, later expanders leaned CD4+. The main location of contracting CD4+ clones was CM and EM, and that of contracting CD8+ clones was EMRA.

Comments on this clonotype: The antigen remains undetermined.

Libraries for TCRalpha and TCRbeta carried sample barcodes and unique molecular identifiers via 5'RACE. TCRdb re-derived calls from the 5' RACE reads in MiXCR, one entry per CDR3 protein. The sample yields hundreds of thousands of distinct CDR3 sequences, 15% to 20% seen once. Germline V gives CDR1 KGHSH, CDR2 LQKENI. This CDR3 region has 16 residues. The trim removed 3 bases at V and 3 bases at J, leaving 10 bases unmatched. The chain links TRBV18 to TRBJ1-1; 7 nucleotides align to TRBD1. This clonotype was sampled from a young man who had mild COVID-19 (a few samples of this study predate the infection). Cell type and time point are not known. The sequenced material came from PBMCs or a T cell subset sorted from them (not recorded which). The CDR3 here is CASSPQANQGDTEAFF. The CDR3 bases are TGTGCCAGCTCACCCCAAGCCAACCAGGGGGACACTGAAGCTTTCTTT. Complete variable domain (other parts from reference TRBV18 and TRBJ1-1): NAGVMQNPRHLVRRRGQEARLRCSPMKGHSHVYWYRQLPEEGLKFMVYLQKENIIDESGMPKERFSAEFPKEGPSILRIQQVVRGDSAAYFCASSPQANQGDTEAFFGQGTRLTVV.